Presented here are 3 T cell receptor beta chains from one specimen sequenced in a study of control samples from healthy donors and cancer patients. Repertoires were generated with immunoSEQ multiplex PCR, while TCRdb's copy carries only in-frame clones and drops some. The sample lists around 99,000 clones, approximately 90% occurring once. Material for sequencing was blood. The receptor set was obtained from a human donor in good health. The donor label of this sample is uncertain.

The chain employs TRBV13 and TRBJ1-2; 11 nucleotides match TRBD1. Germline trimming cut 6 bases from V and 6 bases from J; bases unmatched to any gene: 12. Per the germline V gene, CDR1 is PRHDT and CDR2 is FYEKMQ (reference sequence). The CDR3 is 16 residues long. CDR3 in DNA: TGTGCCAGCAGAGCCCGGGACAGGGGGATTTTGGATGGCTACACCTTC. This encodes CASRARDRGILDGYTF.

The chain links TRBV6-1 to TRBJ1-5, with 7 bases aligning to TRBD1. Per germline, CDR1 MNHNS and CDR2 SASEGT. This CDR3 contains 15 residues. V lost 3 bases, J lost 7 bases, and 9 bases stayed unmatched. CDR3 in DNA: TGTGCCAGCAGTGACCTGACAGGGCTCAGGCAGCCCCAGCATTTT. It translates to CASSDLTGLRQPQHF.

This chain connects TRBV30 to TRBJ1-2, with D uncertain. V was trimmed by 4 bases and J by 4 bases, leaving 13 bases between them. Per germline, CDR1 GTSNPN and CDR2 SVGIG (reference sequence). This CDR3 has 13 residues. CDR3 in DNA: TGTGCCTGGAATTCCGACTCACTCTATGGCTACACCTTC. Translating gives CAWNSDSLYGYTF.